The T cell receptor beta chain described here comes from a study of T cell repertoires in cytomegalovirus infection. For the study at large: Matching HLA type and CMV infection were both indicated by public TCR beta signatures.

Findings and limits, study-wide: Ex vivo, HLA-C-restricted CMV-specific TCR beta clonotypes prevailed over the rest of the response. Based on cumulative public TCR beta family frequency, carriers of CMV plus the relevant HLA were identified.

This clonotype has ten or more counts. No antigen is known for it. This CDR3 region has 16 residues. V dropped 6 bases and J dropped 6 bases, with 24 bases sitting between them. In germline, CDR1 is SQVTM, CDR2 ANQGSEA. MiXCR was run by TCRdb on the reads, yielding one entry per CDR3 protein. Of just under 550,000 distinct CDR3 sequences in the sample, approximately 25% were seen once. Sequencing used PBMCs. The sequence derives from a human donor in good health (CMV status not recorded). Some clones in this sample may be carry-over from other donors' samples. The J gene is TRBJ2-1, the V gene TRBV29-1; a possible D gene is TRBD2 (5 bases). The CDR3: CSVLVFEGVRSNEQFF. CDR3 DNA sequence: TGCAGCGTCTTAGTCTTCGAGGGAGTGCGTAGCAATGAGCAGTTCTTC.